The T cell receptor beta chain described here comes from a study of blood T cell repertoires in COVID-19. Germline V gene data show CDR1 as MNHNS and CDR2 as SASEGT. The V gene lost 8 bases and the J gene lost 5 bases, with 21 bases spanning the gap. CDR3 length: 16 residues. Clones were sequenced by immunoSEQ multiplex PCR, and TCRdb holds only the in-frame ones, with some missing. The table has under 200,000 clones, about four fifths seen once. Which cohort a participant joined came from the clinical history participants gave. Two consecutive negative NP/OP PCR tests, clearance, or resolved symptoms defined Cohort 3 recovery.

This chain joins TRBV6-1 and TRBJ2-2; D may correspond to TRBD1 or TRBD2 (7 bases each). Sequencing used PBMCs or T cells enriched from blood (not recorded which). The clonotype comes from a man aged 45 to 65 who had recovered from COVID-19. The CDR3 DNA is TGTGCCAGCGGTGGGAGGGGGCCGGTGGAAACCGGGGAGCTGTTTTTT. Translating it yields CASGGRGPVETGELFF.